This T cell receptor (beta chain) stems from a study of OX40 agonist ivuxolimab in advanced cancers. About this clone: The antigen remains undetermined.

Profiled with immunoSEQ multiplex PCR; TCRdb holds only in-frame clones, not every one. The table has approximately 78,000 clones, more than 75% seen once. CDR1 is MNHNS, CDR2 SASEGT, per germline. CDR3 size: 14 residues. Trimming cost V 10 bases and J 0 bases; bases outside gene matches: 5. Study-wide results and caveats: More expanded clones were found, on average, in CD8+ than in CD4+ T cells. At 0.1 to 3.0 mg/kg, CD4+ and CD8+ blood T cells expanded clonally by week 6. Among the lowest peripheral clonal expansion occurred in 0.1-3.0 mg/kg partial responders. Certain nonresponding patients likewise had low normalized T-cell clonal expansion.

This receptor was taken from an adult with an advanced solid tumor such as melanoma, head and neck, liver or kidney cancer. Specimen: CD4+ or CD8+ T cells sorted from blood, collected in a trial of the OX40 agonist ivuxolimab. The chain joins TRBV6-1 to TRBJ2-1; 8 bases agree with TRBD2. CDR3 amino acids: CATKRELSYNEQFF. CDR3 in DNA: TGTGCCACGAAGCGGGAGCTCTCCTACAATGAGCAGTTCTTC.